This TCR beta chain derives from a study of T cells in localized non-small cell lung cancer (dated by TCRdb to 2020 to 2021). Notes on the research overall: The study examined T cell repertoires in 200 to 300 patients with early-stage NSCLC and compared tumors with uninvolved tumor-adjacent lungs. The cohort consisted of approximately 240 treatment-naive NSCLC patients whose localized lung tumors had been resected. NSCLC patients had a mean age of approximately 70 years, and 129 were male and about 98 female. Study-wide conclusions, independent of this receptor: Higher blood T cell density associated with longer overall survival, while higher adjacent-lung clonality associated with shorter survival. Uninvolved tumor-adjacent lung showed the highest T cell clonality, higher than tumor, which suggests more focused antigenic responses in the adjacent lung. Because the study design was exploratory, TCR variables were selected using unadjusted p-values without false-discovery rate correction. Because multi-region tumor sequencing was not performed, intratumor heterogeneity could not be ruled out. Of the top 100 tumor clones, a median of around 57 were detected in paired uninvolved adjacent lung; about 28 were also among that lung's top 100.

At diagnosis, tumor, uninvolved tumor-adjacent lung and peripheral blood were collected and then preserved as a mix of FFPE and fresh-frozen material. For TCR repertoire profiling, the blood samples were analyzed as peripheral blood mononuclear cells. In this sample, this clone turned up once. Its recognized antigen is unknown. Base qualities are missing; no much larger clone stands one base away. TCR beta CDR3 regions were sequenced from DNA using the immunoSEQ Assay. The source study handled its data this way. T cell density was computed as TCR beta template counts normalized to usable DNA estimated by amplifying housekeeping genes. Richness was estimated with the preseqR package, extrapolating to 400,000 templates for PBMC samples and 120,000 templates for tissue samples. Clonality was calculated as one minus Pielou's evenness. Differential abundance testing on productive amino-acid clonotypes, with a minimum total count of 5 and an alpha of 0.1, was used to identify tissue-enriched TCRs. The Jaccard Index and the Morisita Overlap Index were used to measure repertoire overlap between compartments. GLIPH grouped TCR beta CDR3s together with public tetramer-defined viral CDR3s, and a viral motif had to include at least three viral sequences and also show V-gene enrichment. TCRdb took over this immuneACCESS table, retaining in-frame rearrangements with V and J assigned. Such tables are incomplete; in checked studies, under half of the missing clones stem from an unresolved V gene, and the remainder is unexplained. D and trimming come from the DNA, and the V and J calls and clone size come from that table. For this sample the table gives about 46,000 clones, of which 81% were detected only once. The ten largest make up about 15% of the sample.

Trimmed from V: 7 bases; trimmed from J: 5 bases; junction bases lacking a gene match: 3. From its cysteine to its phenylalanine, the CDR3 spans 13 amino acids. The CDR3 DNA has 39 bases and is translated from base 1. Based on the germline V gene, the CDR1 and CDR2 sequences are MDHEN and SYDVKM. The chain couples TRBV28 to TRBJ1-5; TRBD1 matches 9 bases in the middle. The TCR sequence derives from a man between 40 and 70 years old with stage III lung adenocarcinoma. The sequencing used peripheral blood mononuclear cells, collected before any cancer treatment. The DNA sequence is TGTGCCAGCAACGACAGGGGGGATCAGCCCCAGCATTTT. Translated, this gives CASNDRGDQPQHF.